The 22 T cell receptor beta chains given below trace back to one sample, sequenced in a study of graft-versus-host responses after intestinal transplantation. Processing released intraepithelial and lamina propria lymphocytes from the graft tissue. Using immunoSEQ multiplex PCR, the repertoire was profiled, and TCRdb retains in-frame clones only, with some absent. The table records over 1,500 clones, around 85% of them present only once. Sequencing used ileum tissue, obtained 12 days after intestinal transplant. The receptors originated from a human patient who received an intestinal transplant, so some T cells may come from the graft donor.

J is TRBJ1-2 and V is TRBV5-4, with D uncertain. The CDR3 runs 14 residues. Germline values: CDR1 SGHNT, CDR2 YYREEE (reference sequence). Trimming removed 0 bases from V and 5 bases from J, with 11 bases in between. The CDR3 nucleotides read TGTGCCAGCAGCTTGGTGGGAGGCTCGTATGGCTACACCTTC. Amino acid sequence: CASSLVGGSYGYTF.

V and J are TRBV15 and TRBJ2-5, with D tentatively TRBD1 (5 bases). The CDR3 spans 13 residues. Deletions cut 4 bases from V and 5 bases from J, with 11 bases between. The germline V gene encodes CDR1 LNHNV and CDR2 YYDKDF (reference sequence). The CDR3 loop reads CATSKQVGETQYF. CDR3 DNA sequence: TGTGCCACCAGCAAACAGGTCGGGGAGACCCAGTACTTC. Full variable domain (missing parts from reference TRBV15 and TRBJ2-5): DAMVIQNPRYQVTQFGKPVTLSCSQTLNHNVMYWYQQKSSQAPKLLFHYYDKDFNNEADTPDNFQSRRPNTSFCFLDIRSPGLGDTAMYLCATSKQVGETQYFGPGTRLLVL.

The chain uses TRBV19 and TRBJ2-7; 12 nucleotides agree with TRBD1. The germline V gene encodes CDR1 LNHDA and CDR2 SQIVND (reference sequence). J gave up 5 bases and V 5 bases, and 7 bases lay outside the gene matches. The CDR3 is 15 residues long. The CDR3 bases are TGTGCCAGTAGTGTCCCCGGGACAGGGGGCCACGAGCAGTACTTC. This sequence encodes CASSVPGTGGHEQYF.

The genes are TRBV27 and TRBJ2-2; no clear D gene. CDR1 is MNHEY, CDR2 SMNVEV, per germline (reference sequence). V was pared by 0 bases and J by 1 base, with 6 bases between. CDR3 length equals 15 residues. The CDR3 protein is CASSLSGRNTGELFF. The CDR3 DNA is TGTGCCAGCAGTTTATCCGGCAGGAACACCGGGGAGCTGTTTTTT.

This rearrangement joins TRBV4-1 to TRBJ1-4, with TRBD1 matching over 9 bases. Per germline, CDR1 MGHRA and CDR2 YSYEKL. CDR3 size: 18 residues. V lost 3 bases, J lost 4 bases, and 12 bases stayed unmatched. DNA of the CDR3: TGCGCCAGCAGCCAGCTAGGCCGGGACAGGGCCCATAATGAAAAACTGTTTTTT. It encodes CASSQLGRDRAHNEKLFF.

This clone was seen only a few times. The chain employs TRBV10-1 and TRBJ2-7; D might be TRBD1 or TRBD2, each matching 5 bases. The CDR3 runs to 12 residues. From germline, CDR1 is WNHNN and CDR2 SYGVQD (reference sequence). V was shortened by 6 bases and J by 4 bases, with 10 bases between the two germline ends. As DNA, the CDR3 is TGCGCCAGCAGGGGGGTTCTGTACGAGCAGTACTTC. It specifies CASRGVLYEQYF.

The chain uses TRBV4-1 and TRBJ1-4; no clear D gene. The length of the CDR3 is 14 residues. Germline CDR1 is MGHRA and CDR2 is YSYEKL. Trimming removed 0 bases at V and 7 bases at J, with 9 bases between. The CDR3 loop reads CASSQDLRVEKLFF. The DNA of the CDR3 is TGCGCCAGCAGCCAAGATTTAAGGGTTGAAAAACTGTTTTTT.

V is TRBV4-2 and J is TRBJ1-1; D perhaps matches TRBD1 (5 bases). Trimming left V 7 bases short and J 11 bases short, with 35 bases between. CDR3 length: 18 residues. Germline V CDR1 and CDR2: LGHNA, YNFKEQ. CDR3: CASIRQGRTLGEVCMAFF. The CDR3 coding sequence is TGTGCCAGCATCCGGCAAGGGAGGACTCTGGGGGAGGTCTGTATGGCTTTCTTT.

This chain uses TRBV21-1 with TRBJ2-5. TRBV21-1 is designated a pseudogene. The CDR3 spans 14 residues. The CDR3 spells CASSKKGHQETQYF. The CDR3 DNA reads TGTGCCAGCAGCAAAAAGGGACACCAAGAGACCCAGTACTTC.

This clone was recorded only once. This chain joins TRBV5-4 and TRBJ1-3, with D possibly TRBD1 on 6 matching bases. Trimming took 1 base from V and 0 from J, leaving 11 bases between them. Per germline, CDR1 SGHNT and CDR2 YYREEE (reference sequence). The CDR3 contains 16 residues. The DNA of the CDR3 is TGTGCCAGCAGCTTGAAGGGGGGAAGCTCTGGAAACACCATATATTTT. Its protein is CASSLKGGSSGNTIYF.

Notes on this clone: The germline gene is not matched at one end of the junction; a read error may be the cause. This chain uses TRBV27 with TRBJ2-2, with D unresolved. This CDR3 is built from 15 residues. In germline, CDR1 is MNHEY, CDR2 SMNVEV (reference sequence). CDR3 DNA: TGTGCCAGCGGTTTATCCGGCAGGAACACCGGGGAGCTGTTTTTT. Amino acids: CASGLSGRNTGELFF.

This chain links TRBV21-1 with TRBJ2-1; the table's TRBD2 call for D was not verified on the DNA. TRBV21-1 is classified as a pseudogene. The CDR3 is 19 residues long. The CDR3 region is CASSKVRASGRSLYNEQFF. In DNA, the CDR3 is TGTGCCAGCAGCAAAGTCAGGGCAAGCGGGAGGTCTCTATACAATGAGCAGTTCTTC.

The chain carries TRBV30 and TRBJ1-1; D remains ambiguous. This CDR3 is 19 amino acids long. CDR1 GTSNPN and CDR2 SVGIG come from the germline V gene (reference sequence). V lost 0 bases and J lost 1, with 24 bases in between. CDR3 in amino acids: CAWSVVPSNLAGPNTEAFF. The CDR3 region has the DNA TGTGCCTGGAGTGTAGTTCCAAGCAACTTAGCCGGCCCGAACACTGAAGCTTTCTTT.

The chain employs TRBV11-3 and TRBJ2-3; no clear D gene. This CDR3 comprises 13 residues. Germline V gene lookup returns CDR1 SGHNT and CDR2 YENEEA. V lost 5 bases to trimming and J lost 5 bases, with 11 bases between them. DNA of the CDR3: TGTGCCAGCAGCCCGCGGAACGAAGATACGCAGTATTTT. This codes for CASSPRNEDTQYF.

V gene TRBV28 combines with J gene TRBJ1-2; D perhaps matches TRBD1 (6 bases). V gave up 2 bases and J gave up 4 bases, with 14 bases separating them. The germline V gene has CDR1 MDHEN and CDR2 SYDVKM. This CDR3 has 15 residues. In DNA form, the CDR3 reads TGTGCCAGCAGTTTAAGGAGGGGGGCGGTCTATGGCTACACCTTC. Amino acid sequence: CASSLRRGAVYGYTF.

The chain has TRBV6-5 and TRBJ2-3; D unclear. V lost 0 bases and J 6 bases, leaving 13 bases between the germline ends. The CDR3 runs 15 residues. Germline lookup yields CDR1 MNHEY and CDR2 SVGAGI. The CDR3 DNA reads as TGTGCCAGCAGTTACTCTCGACAACCACGGGATACGCAGTATTTT. Its translation: CASSYSRQPRDTQYF.

The V call is TRBV5-1, the J call TRBJ2-3, with D unresolved. Trimming left V 4 bases short and J 2 bases short, with 8 bases between. Germline V gene sequence: CDR1 SGHRS, CDR2 YFSETQ. This CDR3 region has 13 residues. CDR3 DNA: TGCGCCAGCAGCCCGGCTCCCACAGATACGCAGTATTTT. Its translation is CASSPAPTDTQYF.

This clone has only one observation. The chain combines TRBV5-1 with TRBJ2-3, with D possibly matching TRBD1 (5 bases). Trimming stripped 3 bases from V and 1 base from J, with 9 bases between. This CDR3 spans 14 amino acids. CDR1 is SGHRS and CDR2 is YFSETQ in the germline V gene. In DNA, the CDR3 is TGCGCCAGCAGCTGGACACTCCGCACAGATACGCAGTATTTT. It encodes CASSWTLRTDTQYF.

This clone was counted once. J is TRBJ1-2 and V is TRBV9, with D possibly matching TRBD1 (6 bases). Deletions cut 1 base from V and 2 bases from J, with 6 bases between. The germline V gene encodes CDR1 SGDLS and CDR2 YYNGEE. The CDR3 is 13 amino acids. The CDR3 loop reads CASSVTGNYGYTF. The DNA of the CDR3 is TGTGCCAGCAGCGTAACAGGGAACTATGGCTACACCTTC.

The rearrangement joins TRBV10-2 to TRBJ2-5; 7 positions match TRBD1. Unmatched junction bases numbered 11, after V lost 2 bases and J lost 5 bases. The CDR3 spans 16 residues. Germline values: CDR1 WSHSY, CDR2 SAAADI. The CDR3 loop reads CASSEMTGYHVETQYF. The CDR3 nucleotides read TGCGCCAGCAGTGAGATGACAGGGTATCACGTGGAGACCCAGTACTTC.

This chain uses TRBV25-1 with TRBJ2-7; TRBD1 matches at 7 bases. The V and J ends lost 4 bases and 1 base, in that order; junction bases with no gene match: 7. Germline V gives CDR1 MGHDK, CDR2 SYGVNS. This CDR3 has 15 amino acids. The CDR3 loop reads CASSGYGTESYEQYF. CDR3 nucleotides: TGTGCCAGCAGTGGATACGGGACAGAATCCTACGAGCAGTACTTC.

This sequence joins TRBV5-4 and TRBJ1-3; D possibly corresponds to TRBD1 (5 bases). The CDR3 is made up of 17 amino acids. V lost 4 bases, J lost 0 bases, and 17 bases lay in between. Germline assignment: CDR1 SGHNT and CDR2 YYREEE (reference sequence). In DNA, the CDR3 is TGTGCCAGCAGCCGCGACAGTTTGGACATCTCTGGAAACACCATATATTTT. Translating gives CASSRDSLDISGNTIYF.